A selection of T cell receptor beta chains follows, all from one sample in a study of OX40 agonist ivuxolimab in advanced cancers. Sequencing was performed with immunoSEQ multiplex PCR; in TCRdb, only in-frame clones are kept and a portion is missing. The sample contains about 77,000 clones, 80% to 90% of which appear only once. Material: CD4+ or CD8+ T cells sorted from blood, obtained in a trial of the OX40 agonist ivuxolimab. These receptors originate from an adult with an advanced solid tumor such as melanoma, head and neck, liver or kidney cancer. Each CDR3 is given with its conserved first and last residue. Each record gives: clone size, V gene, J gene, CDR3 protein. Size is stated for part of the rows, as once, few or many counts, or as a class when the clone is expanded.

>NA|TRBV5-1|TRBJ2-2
CASIGTLANTGELFF
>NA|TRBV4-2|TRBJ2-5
CASSQGATPGLAGAERETQYF
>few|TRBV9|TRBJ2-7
CASSPVSALVTYEQYF
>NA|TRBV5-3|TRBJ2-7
CARGNRDTSYEQYF
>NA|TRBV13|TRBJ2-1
CASSLERTSGLYNEQFF
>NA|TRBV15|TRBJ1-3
CATSPKDLRGTIYF
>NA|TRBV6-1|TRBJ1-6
CASSELSYNSPLHF
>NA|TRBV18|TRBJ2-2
CASSRLAGELFF
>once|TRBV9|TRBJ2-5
CASSPQVLIQETQYF
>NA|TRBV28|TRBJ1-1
CASSLNGGVTEAFF
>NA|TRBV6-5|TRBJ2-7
CASTPAGMAYEQYF
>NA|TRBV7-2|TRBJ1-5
CASSLLWGNQPQHF
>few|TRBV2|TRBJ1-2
CASSEALRDRCF
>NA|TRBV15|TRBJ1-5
CATSRDALDFGHTGGNQPQHF
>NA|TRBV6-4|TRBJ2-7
CARSGGSGGRDYEQYF
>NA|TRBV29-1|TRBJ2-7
CSVGDRRVHEQYF
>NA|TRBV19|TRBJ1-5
CASSQGSGSNQPQHF
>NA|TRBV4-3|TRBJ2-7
CASSQEGRDHEQYF
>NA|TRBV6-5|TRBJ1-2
CASSTTGGGGYTF
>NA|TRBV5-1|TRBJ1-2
CASSLAGENYGYTF
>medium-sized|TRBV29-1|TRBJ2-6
CSVRRGTGANVLTF
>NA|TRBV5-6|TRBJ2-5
CASSSRLAGPPRETQYF
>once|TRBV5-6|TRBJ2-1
CASSLTVNEQFF
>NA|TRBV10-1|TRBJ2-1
CASSLGGGAENEQFF
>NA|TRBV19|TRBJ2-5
CASSISPGHGRARETQYF
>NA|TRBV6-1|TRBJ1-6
CASRATVNYNSPLHF
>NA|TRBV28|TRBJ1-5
CASSFLPGTVLSNQPQHF
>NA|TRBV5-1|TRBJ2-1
CASSTGQGTSSYNEQFF
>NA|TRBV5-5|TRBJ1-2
CASSLGLGRDGYGYTF
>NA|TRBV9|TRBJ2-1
CASSVVTSGSHEQFF
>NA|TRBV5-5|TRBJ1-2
CASSSRLEGPGYTF